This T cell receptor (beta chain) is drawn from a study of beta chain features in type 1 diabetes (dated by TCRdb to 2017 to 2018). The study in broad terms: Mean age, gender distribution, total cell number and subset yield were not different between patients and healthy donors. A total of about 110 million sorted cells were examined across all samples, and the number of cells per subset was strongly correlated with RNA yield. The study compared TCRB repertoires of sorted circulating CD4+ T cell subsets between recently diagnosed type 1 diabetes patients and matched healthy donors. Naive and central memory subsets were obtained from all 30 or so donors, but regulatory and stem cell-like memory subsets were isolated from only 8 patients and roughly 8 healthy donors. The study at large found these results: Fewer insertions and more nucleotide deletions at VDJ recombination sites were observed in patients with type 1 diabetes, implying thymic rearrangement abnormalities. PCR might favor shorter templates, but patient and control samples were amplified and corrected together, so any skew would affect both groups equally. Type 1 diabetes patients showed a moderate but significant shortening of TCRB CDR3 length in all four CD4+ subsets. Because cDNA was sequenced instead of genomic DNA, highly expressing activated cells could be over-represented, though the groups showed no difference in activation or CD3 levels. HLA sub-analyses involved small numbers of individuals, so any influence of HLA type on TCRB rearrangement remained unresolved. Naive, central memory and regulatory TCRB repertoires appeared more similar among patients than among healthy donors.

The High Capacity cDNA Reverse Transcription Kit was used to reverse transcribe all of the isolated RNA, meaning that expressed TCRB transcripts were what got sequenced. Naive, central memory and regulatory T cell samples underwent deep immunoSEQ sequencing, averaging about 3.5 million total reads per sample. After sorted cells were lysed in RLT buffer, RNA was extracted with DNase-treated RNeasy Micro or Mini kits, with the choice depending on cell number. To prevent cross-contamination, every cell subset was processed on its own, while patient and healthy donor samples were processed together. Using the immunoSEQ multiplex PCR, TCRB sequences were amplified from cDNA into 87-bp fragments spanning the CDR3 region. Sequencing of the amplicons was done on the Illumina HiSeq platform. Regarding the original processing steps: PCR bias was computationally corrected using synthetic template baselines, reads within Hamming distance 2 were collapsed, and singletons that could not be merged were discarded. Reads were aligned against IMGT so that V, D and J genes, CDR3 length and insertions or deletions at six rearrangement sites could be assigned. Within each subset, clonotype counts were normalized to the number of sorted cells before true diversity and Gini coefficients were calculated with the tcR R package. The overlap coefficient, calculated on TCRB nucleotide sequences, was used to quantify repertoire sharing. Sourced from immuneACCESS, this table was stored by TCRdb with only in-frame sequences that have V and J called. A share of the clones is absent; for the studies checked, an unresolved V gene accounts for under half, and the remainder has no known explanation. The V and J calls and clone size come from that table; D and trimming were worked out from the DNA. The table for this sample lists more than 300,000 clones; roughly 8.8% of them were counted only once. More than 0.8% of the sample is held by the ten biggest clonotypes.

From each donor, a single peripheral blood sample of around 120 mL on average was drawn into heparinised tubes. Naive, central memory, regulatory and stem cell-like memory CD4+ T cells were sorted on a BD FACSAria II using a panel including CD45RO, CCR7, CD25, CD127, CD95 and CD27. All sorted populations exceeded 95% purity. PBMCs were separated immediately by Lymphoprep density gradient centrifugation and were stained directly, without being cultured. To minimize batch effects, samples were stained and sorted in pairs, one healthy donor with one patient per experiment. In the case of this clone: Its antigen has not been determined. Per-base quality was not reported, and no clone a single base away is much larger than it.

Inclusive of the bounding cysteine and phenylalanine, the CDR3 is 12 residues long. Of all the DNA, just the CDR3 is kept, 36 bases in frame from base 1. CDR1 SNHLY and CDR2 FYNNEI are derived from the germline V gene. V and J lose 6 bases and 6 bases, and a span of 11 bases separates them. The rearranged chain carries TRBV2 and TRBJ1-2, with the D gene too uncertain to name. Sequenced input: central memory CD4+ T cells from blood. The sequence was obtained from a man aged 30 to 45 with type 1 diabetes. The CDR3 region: CASSNSPHGYTF. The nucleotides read TGTGCCAGCAGCAACAGCCCTCATGGCTACACCTTC.